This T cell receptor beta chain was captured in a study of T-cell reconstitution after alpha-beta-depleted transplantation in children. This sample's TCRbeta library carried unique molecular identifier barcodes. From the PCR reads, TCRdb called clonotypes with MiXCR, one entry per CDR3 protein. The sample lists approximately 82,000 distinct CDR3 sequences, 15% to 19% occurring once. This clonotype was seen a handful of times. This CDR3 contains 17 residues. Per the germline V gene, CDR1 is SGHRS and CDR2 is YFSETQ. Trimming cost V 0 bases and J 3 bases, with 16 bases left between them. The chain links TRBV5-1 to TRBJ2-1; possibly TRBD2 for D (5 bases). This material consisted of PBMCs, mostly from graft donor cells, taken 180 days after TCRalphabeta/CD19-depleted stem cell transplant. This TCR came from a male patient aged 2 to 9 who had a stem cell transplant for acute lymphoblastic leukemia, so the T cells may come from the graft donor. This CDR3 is CASSLAASRNLYNEQFF. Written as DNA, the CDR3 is TGCGCCAGCAGCTTGGCGGCTAGCCGGAACCTCTACAATGAGCAGTTCTTC.